One sample yielded the 31 T cell receptor beta chains listed below, sequenced in a study of cytomegalovirus exposure and HLA in healthy donors. Use of 60 Vbeta and 13 Jbeta primers characterized the PCR. The protocol was immunoSEQ multiplex PCR, while the TCRdb copy is restricted to in-frame clones and leaves out a portion. The sample shows approximately 100,000 clones, about three quarters of them seen only once. Material: PBMCs. These receptors all stem from a male donor in good health and CMV-seropositive.

This chain uses TRBV5-1 with TRBJ1-2; the D gene is possibly TRBD1 (5 bases). Trimming removed 5 bases at V and 2 bases at J, with 7 bases between. The CDR3 spans 12 residues. Germline lookup yields CDR1 SGHRS and CDR2 YFSETQ. In nucleotides, the CDR3 is TGCGCCAGCAGGGGGGGAAACTATGGCTACACCTTC. This sequence encodes CASRGGNYGYTF.

V usage is TRBV30 and J usage is TRBJ1-6; maybe TRBD1 (5 bases). The V end lost 0 bases, the J end lost 3 bases, and 12 bases lay between the germline ends. Germline V gives CDR1 GTSNPN, CDR2 SVGIG (reference sequence). The CDR3 is made up of 16 amino acids. The CDR3 spells CAWSVLEGNYNSPLHF. CDR3 in DNA: TGTGCCTGGAGTGTATTGGAGGGGAACTATAATTCACCCCTCCACTTT. The variable domain in full, with the rest retrieved from reference TRBV30 and TRBJ1-6, is SQTIHQWPATLVQPVGSPLSLECTVEGTSNPNLYWYRQAAGRGLQLLFYSVGIGQISSEVPQNLSASRPQDRQFILSSKKLLLSDSGFYLCAWSVLEGNYNSPLHFGNGTRLTVT.

The chain joins TRBV9 to TRBJ1-1, with D hard to call. This CDR3 spans 14 amino acids. CDR1 is SGDLS and CDR2 is YYNGEE in the germline V gene. V lost 0 bases and J 2 bases, leaving 8 bases between the germline ends. DNA for the CDR3: TGTGCCAGCAGCGTAGGGGCGGGAAACACTGAAGCTTTCTTT. Amino acid sequence: CASSVGAGNTEAFF.

This clone was recorded a few times. The CDR3 DNA follows: TGTGCCAGCTCACCAATATCGGCGCGACAGGGAATGAACACTGAAGCTTTCTTT. Amino acids: CASSPISARQGMNTEAFF. This chain connects TRBV18 to TRBJ1-1; TRBD1 matches at 7 bases. Germline V CDR1 and CDR2: KGHSH, LQKENI. V shed 2 bases, J shed 0 bases, and the junction held 12 bases outside the gene matches. The CDR3 extends over 18 amino acids.

As for this clone: This CDR3 fails to terminate in the conserved phenylalanine or tryptophan, so it likely reflects a read error. This chain links TRBV7-9 with TRBJ1-2; D is ambiguous. CDR1 is SEHNR, CDR2 FQNEAQ, per germline (reference sequence). This CDR3 is 12 amino acids long. The germline V and J ends were trimmed by 5 bases and 5 bases, with 9 bases remaining between them. CDR3 DNA: TGTGCCAGCAGCAGCCGGAGATATGGCTACACCCTC. This codes for CASSSRRYGYTL.

The sample holds a few counts of this clone. This chain's CDR3 is CASSQTSGGAWNEQYF. CDR3 nucleotides: TGTGCCAGCAGTCAAACTAGCGGGGGGGCCTGGAACGAGCAGTACTTC. This chain connects TRBV7-2 to TRBJ2-5, with 13 bases fitting TRBD2. The end of the DNA aligns better with TRBJ2-7, so the J call may be wrong. Germline values: CDR1 SGHTA, CDR2 FQGNSA. This CDR3 is built from 16 residues.

The chain employs TRBV5-4 and TRBJ2-2; TRBD2 aligns across 10 bases. Germline V gene data show CDR1 as SGHNT and CDR2 as YYREEE (reference sequence). J gave up 6 bases and V 4 bases, and 6 bases lay outside the gene matches. The CDR3 is 15 residues long. For the CDR3, the DNA is TGTGCCAGCAGCATGGGGACTAGCGCACCCGGGGAGCTGTTTTTT. It translates to CASSMGTSAPGELFF.

The chain recombines TRBV4-1 with TRBJ2-1, with TRBD2 matching 13 bases. Germline CDR1 MGHRA, CDR2 YSYEKL. The CDR3 extends over 14 amino acids. The V gene end was trimmed by 2 bases and the J gene end by 16 bases; junction bases not matched to a gene: 8. The CDR3 reads CASSQPTSGGAVFF. In DNA, the CDR3 is TGCGCCAGCAGCCAACCTACTAGCGGGGGGGCTGTTTTCTTC.

The CDR3 sequence: CASSPPGSTDTQYF. Here the CDR3 DNA reads TGTGCCAGCAGCCCCCCGGGGAGCACAGATACGCAGTATTTT. The chain combines TRBV5-6 with TRBJ2-3; a weak D match, TRBD2 (5 bases). Trimming pared 4 bases from V and 0 bases from J, leaving 9 bases between. CDR3 length: 14 amino acids. Germline CDR1 is SGHDT and CDR2 is YYEEEE. Supplemented by reference TRBV5-6 and TRBJ2-3, the full variable domain reads DAGVTQSPTHLIKTRGQQVTLRCSPKSGHDTVSWYQQALGQGPQFIFQYYEEEERQRGNFPDRFSGHQFPNYSSELNVNALLLGDSALYLCASSPPGSTDTQYFGPGTRLTVL.

As DNA, the CDR3 is TGTGCCAGCCAGGGACAGGGTGACGAAAAACTGTTTTTT. It specifies CASQGQGDEKLFF. This rearrangement joins TRBV19 to TRBJ1-4, with TRBD1 matching over 9 bases. There are 13 residues in the CDR3. V was clipped by 9 bases and J by 8 bases; unmatched bases: 7. CDR1 and CDR2 (germline): LNHDA, SQIVND (reference sequence).

The CDR3 region is CASSFPPTGDNQPQHF. DNA for the CDR3: TGTGCCAGCAGTTTCCCCCCGACAGGGGACAATCAGCCCCAGCATTTT. The rearrangement uses TRBV28 and TRBJ1-5; 8 bases are shared with TRBD1. Germline assignment: CDR1 MDHEN and CDR2 SYDVKM. The V segment lost 3 bases and the J segment 3 bases; nucleotides outside the gene matches: 7. This CDR3 contains 16 residues.

The gene calls are TRBV4-3 and TRBJ1-6, with 7 bases fitting TRBD1. Per germline, CDR1 LGHNA and CDR2 YSLEER. V lost 4 bases to trimming and J lost 9 bases; unmatched junction nucleotides: 3. CDR3 size: 13 residues. CDR3 protein: CASSPGQRSPLHF. The CDR3 nucleotides are TGCGCCAGCAGCCCGGGACAGCGTTCACCCCTCCACTTT.

This clone was detected only once. The chain employs TRBV11-3 and TRBJ2-7; 8 bases are shared with TRBD1. Germline V gives CDR1 SGHNT, CDR2 YENEEA. This CDR3 region has 15 residues. V gave up 7 bases and J gave up 2 bases; unmatched junction bases: 10. The CDR3 bases are TGTGCCAGCAAGGGGAGCAGGGGGCTGACCTACGAGCAGTACTTC. It is translated as CASKGSRGLTYEQYF.

This rearrangement joins TRBV7-9 to TRBJ1-3; D unclear. With 7 bases removed from V and 0 bases from J, the gap between germline ends came to 7 bases. The CDR3 has 13 residues. Germline CDR1 reads SEHNR; CDR2 reads FQNEAQ (reference sequence). CDR3 amino acids: CASTEFSGNTIYF. The CDR3 coding sequence is TGTGCCAGCACGGAGTTCTCTGGAAACACCATATATTTT.

Only a few counts were recorded for this clone. The chain is built from TRBV10-3 and TRBJ1-1, with 10 bases lining up with TRBD1. The CDR3 runs to 15 residues. The V gene's germline CDR1 is ENHRY and CDR2 SYGVKD. V gave up 6 bases and J gave up 0 bases; unmatched junction bases: 4. The CDR3 DNA reads TGTGCCATCAGGGGACAGGGGCACATGAACACTGAAGCTTTCTTT. This encodes CAIRGQGHMNTEAFF.

This clone was picked up a small number of times. This chain links TRBV30 with TRBJ1-4; a possible D gene is TRBD1 (5 bases). CDR3 size: 12 residues. Trimming stripped 8 bases from V and 7 bases from J, with 14 bases between. Germline V gene sequence: CDR1 GTSNPN, CDR2 SVGIG (reference sequence). The CDR3, as DNA: TGTGCCAGCAGGGAAAGATCTGAAAAACTGTTTTTT. Amino acids: CASRERSEKLFF.

The CDR3 DNA reads as TGCGCCAGCAGCTTGTATGGCGACAGGGGAAGGGCCAATGAGCAGTTCTTC. It yields the protein CASSLYGDRGRANEQFF. The chain links TRBV5-1 to TRBJ2-1, with 8 bases matching TRBD1. The CDR3 contains 17 residues. The J segment lost 6 bases and the V segment lost 1 base, leaving 12 bases of the junction unmatched. The germline V gene has CDR1 SGHRS and CDR2 YFSETQ.

The chain employs TRBV4-2 and TRBJ2-2; TRBD1 matches at 7 bases. Germline-derived CDR1 and CDR2 are LGHNA and YNFKEQ. With 4 bases clipped from V and 6 bases from J, the junction kept 2 bases outside the gene matches. The CDR3 contains 13 residues. In nucleotides, the CDR3 is TGTGCCAGCAGCCCCGGGACAGCCGGGGAGCTGTTTTTT. Amino acids: CASSPGTAGELFF.

The rearrangement joins TRBV5-8 to TRBJ1-1; no firm D call. The CDR3 is made up of 13 amino acids. Germline-derived CDR1 and CDR2 are SGHTS and YDEGEE. V gave up 4 bases and J gave up 1 base, with 8 bases separating them. The CDR3 protein is CASSDDKNTEAFF. CDR3 sequence (DNA): TGTGCCAGCAGCGATGACAAGAACACTGAAGCTTTCTTT.

The chain employs TRBV19 and TRBJ1-1; 12 nucleotides agree with TRBD1. The junction had 5 bases not matched to a gene; V was cut back by 7 bases and J by 5 bases. Germline assignment: CDR1 LNHDA and CDR2 SQIVND (reference sequence). The CDR3 extends over 14 amino acids. Here the CDR3 reads CASKPGQGATEAFF. CDR3 nucleotides: TGTGCCAGTAAACCGGGACAGGGGGCTACTGAAGCTTTCTTT.

In this sample, this clone turned up a few times. The CDR3 loop reads CASSFPYRNYEQYF. The DNA for the CDR3 is TGTGCCAGCAGCTTTCCCTACCGCAACTACGAGCAGTACTTC. The chain carries TRBV11-2 and TRBJ2-7; D is uncertain. V lost 3 bases and J lost 3, with 12 bases in between. Germline assignment: CDR1 SGHAT and CDR2 FQNNGV. The CDR3 extends over 14 amino acids.

The chain employs TRBV15 and TRBJ2-6; TRBD2 is a possible D gene (6 bases). The CDR3 contains 16 residues. Trimming shortened V by 0 bases and J by 2 bases, and 8 bases separated the two germline ends. The germline CDR1 and CDR2 sequences are LNHNV and YYDKDF (reference sequence). The CDR3 here is CATSRDGGAGANVLTF. The CDR3 DNA follows: TGTGCCACCAGCAGAGATGGCGGGGCTGGGGCCAACGTCCTGACTTTC.

This chain uses TRBV7-3 with TRBJ2-5; TRBD2 aligns across 7 bases. The length of the CDR3 is 15 residues. CDR1 and CDR2 (germline): SGHTA, FQGTGA. Unmatched junction bases numbered 3, after V lost 1 base and J lost 1 base. The DNA of the CDR3 is TGTGCCAGCAGCTTAATTGCGGGGGTCCAAGAGACCCAGTACTTC. Translating gives CASSLIAGVQETQYF.

The chain combines TRBV5-1 with TRBJ2-5, with TRBD1 matching 7 bases. The J call may be wrong; the DNA end is better matched by TRBJ2-7. In germline, CDR1 is SGHRS, CDR2 YFSETQ. The CDR3 totals 14 residues. The CDR3, as DNA: TGCGCCAGCCAGGCAGACAGGGTGGGTTACGAGCAGTACTTC. Translated: CASQADRVGYEQYF.

The V call is TRBV10-3, the J call TRBJ1-5; no clear D gene. The CDR3 length is 15 residues. Trimming stripped 4 bases from V and 0 bases from J, with 10 bases between. Germline V lookup: CDR1 ENHRY, CDR2 SYGVKD. CDR3 DNA sequence: TGTGCCATCAGTGGTGACTCGTATAGCAATCAGCCCCAGCATTTT. It specifies CAISGDSYSNQPQHF.

The gene calls are TRBV7-2 and TRBJ2-7; 13 bases are a match to TRBD2. This CDR3 has 15 residues. The V segment lost 5 bases and the J segment 3 bases; nucleotides outside the gene matches: 4. The germline V gene has CDR1 SGHTA and CDR2 FQGNSA. CDR3 in DNA: TGTGCCAGCAGCACGGGACTAGCGGGGTTCTACGAGCAGTACTTC. The encoded protein is CASSTGLAGFYEQYF.

For the CDR3, the DNA is TGTGCCAGTAGTTTCGGACAGAACTATGGCTACACCTTC. Residues: CASSFGQNYGYTF. J is TRBJ1-2 and V is TRBV19; a possible D gene is TRBD1 (6 bases). V was shortened by 5 bases and J by 2 bases, with 9 bases between the two germline ends. This CDR3 contains 13 residues. Per the germline V gene, CDR1 is LNHDA and CDR2 is SQIVND (reference sequence).

This clone occurred once. Here the CDR3 reads CASSPPIPGAEAFF. The CDR3 DNA is TGTGCCAGCTCACCACCGATTCCAGGGGCTGAAGCTTTCTTT. V gene TRBV18 combines with J gene TRBJ1-1; D may be TRBD1 (6 bases). CDR1 and CDR2 (germline): KGHSH, LQKENI. The CDR3 length is 14 residues. The ends were cut back, 0 bases at V and 6 bases at J, with 11 bases in the middle. Supplemented by reference TRBV18 and TRBJ1-1, the full variable domain reads NAGVMQNPRHLVRRRGQEARLRCSPMKGHSHVYWYRQLPEEGLKFMVYLQKENIIDESGMPKERFSAEFPKEGPSILRIQQVVRGDSAAYFCASSPPIPGAEAFFGQGTRLTVV.

J is TRBJ2-2 and V is TRBV9; 14 bases align to TRBD2. The V and J ends lost 3 bases and 3 bases, in that order; junction bases with no gene match: 4. The CDR3 contains 17 residues. Germline V gives CDR1 SGDLS, CDR2 YYNGEE. CDR3 region: CASSAGLAGGYTGELFF. The DNA of the CDR3 is TGTGCCAGCAGCGCAGGACTAGCGGGGGGCTACACCGGGGAGCTGTTTTTT.

This clone has only one observation. The gene calls are TRBV11-2 and TRBJ2-7; a weak D match, TRBD1 (5 bases). The V gene lost 1 base and the J gene lost 2 bases, with 12 bases spanning the gap. The CDR3 has 15 residues. The germline CDR1 and CDR2 sequences are SGHAT and FQNNGV. The CDR3 here is CASSLGREGPYEQYF. The CDR3 DNA follows: TGTGCCAGCAGCTTAGGCAGGGAAGGTCCCTACGAGCAGTACTTC.

V usage is TRBV18 and J usage is TRBJ2-1; 12 nucleotides align to TRBD2. The CDR3 covers 17 residues. Looked up from germline, CDR1 is KGHSH and CDR2 is LQKENI. V dropped 2 bases and J dropped 7; count of bases not matched to a gene: 9. The CDR3 spells CASSPVFLAGGTNEQFF. The DNA of the CDR3 is TGTGCCAGCTCACCAGTGTTCCTAGCGGGGGGGACGAATGAGCAGTTCTTC.